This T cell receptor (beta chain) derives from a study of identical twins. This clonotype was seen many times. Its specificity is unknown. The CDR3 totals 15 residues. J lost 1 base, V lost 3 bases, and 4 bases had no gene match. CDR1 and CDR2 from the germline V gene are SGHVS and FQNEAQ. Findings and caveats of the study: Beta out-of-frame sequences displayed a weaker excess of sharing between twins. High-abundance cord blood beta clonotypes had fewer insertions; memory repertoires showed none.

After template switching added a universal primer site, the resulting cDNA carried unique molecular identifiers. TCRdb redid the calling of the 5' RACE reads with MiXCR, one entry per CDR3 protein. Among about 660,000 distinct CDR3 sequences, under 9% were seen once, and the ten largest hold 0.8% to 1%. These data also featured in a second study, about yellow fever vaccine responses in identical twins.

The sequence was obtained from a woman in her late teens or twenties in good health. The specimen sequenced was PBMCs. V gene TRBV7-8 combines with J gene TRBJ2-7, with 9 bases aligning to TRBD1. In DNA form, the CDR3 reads TGTGCCAGCAGCTTCTCCGGGACAGGGTCCTACGAGCAGTACTTC. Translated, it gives CASSFSGTGSYEQYF.